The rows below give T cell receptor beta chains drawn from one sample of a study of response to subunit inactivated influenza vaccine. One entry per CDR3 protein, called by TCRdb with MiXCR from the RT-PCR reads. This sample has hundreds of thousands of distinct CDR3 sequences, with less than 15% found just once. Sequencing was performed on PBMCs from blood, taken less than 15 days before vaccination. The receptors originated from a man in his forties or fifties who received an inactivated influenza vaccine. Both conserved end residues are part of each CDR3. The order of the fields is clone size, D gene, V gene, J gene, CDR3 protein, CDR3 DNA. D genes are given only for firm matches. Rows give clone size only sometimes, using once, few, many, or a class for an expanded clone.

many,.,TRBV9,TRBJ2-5,CASSVEGAFGETQYF,TGTGCCAGCAGCGTAGAAGGGGCGTTCGGGGAGACCCAGTACTTC
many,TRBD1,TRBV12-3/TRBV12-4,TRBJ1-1,CASSLAGTGMGTEAFF,TGTGCCAGCAGTTTAGCCGGGACAGGGATGGGCACTGAAGCTTTCTTT
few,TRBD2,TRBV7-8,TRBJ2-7,CASSFTPGLAGVEQYF,TGTGCCAGCAGCTTTACCCCGGGACTAGCGGGAGTCGAGCAGTACTTC
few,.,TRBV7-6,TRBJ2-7,CASSFANREYEQYF,TGTGCCAGCAGCTTCGCAAACAGGGAATACGAGCAGTACTTC
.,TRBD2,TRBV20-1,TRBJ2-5,CSAITLTSGIQETQYF,TGCAGTGCCATTACTCTGACTAGCGGAATCCAAGAGACCCAGTACTTC
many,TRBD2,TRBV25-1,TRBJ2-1,CASSSGGAYNEQFF,TGTGCCAGCAGTAGCGGGGGGGCCTACAATGAGCAGTTCTTC
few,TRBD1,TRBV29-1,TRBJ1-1,CSVLNRGRTTEAFF,TGCAGCGTCCTAAACAGGGGGCGGACCACTGAAGCTTTCTTT
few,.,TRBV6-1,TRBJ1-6,CASNKDRRSPNSPLHF,TGTGCCAGCAACAAAGACAGGCGATCCCCCAATTCACCCCTCCACTTT
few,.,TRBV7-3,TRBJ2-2,CASSLTAVPGELFF,TGTGCCAGCAGCTTAACAGCGGTGCCCGGGGAGCTGTTTTTT
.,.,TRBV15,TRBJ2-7,CATSRFGASQYF,TGTGCCACCAGCAGGTTTGGGGCCTCCCAGTACTTC
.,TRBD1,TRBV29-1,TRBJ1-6,CSMTTGENSPLHF,TGCAGCATGACGACAGGGGAAAATTCACCCCTCCACTTT
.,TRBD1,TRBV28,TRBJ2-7,CASSAGTGLSYEQYF,TGTGCCAGCAGTGCAGGGACAGGCCTATCCTACGAGCAGTACTTC
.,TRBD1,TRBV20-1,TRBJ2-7,CSAKNPGGSPYEQYF,TGCAGTGCTAAGAATCCAGGGGGCTCCCCCTACGAGCAGTACTTC
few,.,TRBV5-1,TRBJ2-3,CATRKQPSTDTQYF,TGCGCCACCCGGAAACAACCTAGCACAGATACGCAGTATTTT
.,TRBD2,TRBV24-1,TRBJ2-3,CATSDSFGYDRVGTSGRGTDTQYF,TGTGCCACCAGTGATTCTTTTGGCTATGACAGGGTAGGGACTAGCGGGAGGGGCACAGATACGCAGTATTTT
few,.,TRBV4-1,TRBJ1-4,CASSQVGRDEVFF,TGCGCCAGCAGCCAAGTCGGTAGGGACGAGGTGTTTTTT